This paragraph covers one TCR beta chain sequence. TCRdb itself ran the 5' RACE reads through MiXCR, one entry per CDR3 protein. The sample carries 250,000 to 350,000 distinct CDR3 sequences, approximately 8% recorded once. CDR3 length: 13 amino acids. CDR1 and CDR2 (germline): MNHEY, SVGAGI. V was cut by 2 bases and J by 10 bases, with 12 bases left in between. These data belong to a study of T cells after yellow fever vaccination. The TCR comes from a man younger than 30 who received the YFV17D yellow fever vaccine. The rearrangement links TRBV6-5 to TRBJ2-1; D possibly corresponds to TRBD2 (6 bases). Here the sequenced sample was CD4+ T cells sorted from PBMCs, taken 5 days after the yellow fever booster vaccination. CDR3: CASSYAGYREQFF. CDR3 nucleotide sequence: TGTGCCAGCAGTTACGCGGGGTATCGGGAGCAGTTCTTC.